This is a list of T cell receptor beta chains from one sample in a study of T cell repertoires in cytomegalovirus infection. These receptors are not linked to any known antigen. One entry per CDR3 protein, called by TCRdb with MiXCR from the reads. The sample includes 80,000 or so distinct CDR3 sequences, under 30% of them seen just once. The specimen comprised CD8+ T cells from cultured PBMCs, sampled from culture after CMV antigen stimulation. These receptors came from a human donor in good health (CMV status not recorded). Some clones in this sample may be carry-over from other donors' samples. CDR3s include the opening cysteine and the closing phenylalanine or tryptophan. D genes are given only for firm matches. Rows give clone size only sometimes, using once, few, many, or a class for an expanded clone.

d_call clone_size j_call v_call cdr3_nt cdr3_aa
. . TRBJ1-1 TRBV6-1 TGTGCCGGCAGGGCGAGGATGAACACTGAAGCTTTCTTT CAGRARMNTEAFF
TRBD1 few TRBJ1-2 TRBV7-9 TGTGCCAGCAGCTTAATTACAGGGGAGGAGGGCTACACCTTC CASSLITGEEGYTF
. . TRBJ2-2 TRBV7-8 TGTGCCAGCAGCTTAGTGTACGGGGAGCTGTTTTTT CASSLVYGELFF
. many TRBJ2-4 TRBV6-4 TGTGCTCCCAGAAAGGTCATTCAGTACTTC CAPRKVIQYF
TRBD2 . TRBJ2-5 TRBV28 TGTGCCAGCACCGGGACAGGAAACGGACTAGCGGGGGCCACGGGGGAGACCCAGTACTTC CASTGTGNGLAGATGETQYF
. . TRBJ2-7 TRBV6-2/TRBV6-3 TGTGCCAGCACCTTAGCGGAGTCCCGCTACGAGCAGTACTTC CASTLAESRYEQYF
. . TRBJ1-2 TRBV6-5 TGTGCCAGTATCGACAGGAACTATGGCTACACCTTC CASIDRNYGYTF
TRBD1 few TRBJ2-1 TRBV27 TGTGCCAGCACTCCAAGTGGGACAGCTTACAATGAGCAGTTCTTC CASTPSGTAYNEQFF
. few TRBJ1-1 TRBV5-1 TGCGCCAGCAGTTTTGTGAGCGGGGGGCAGACTGAAGCTTTCTTT CASSFVSGGQTEAFF
TRBD1 many TRBJ1-1 TRBV6-1 TGTGCCAGCAGTGACCGACAGGGGATGGATCGGGCTTTCTTT CASSDRQGMDRAFF
. many TRBJ2-7 TRBV7-3 TGTGCCAGCAGCCCACACCGGACACCCCCCTACGAGCAGTACTTC CASSPHRTPPYEQYF
. . TRBJ1-5 TRBV7-9 TGTGCCACCACAGGGAGTAGAGATCAGCCCCAGCATTTT CATTGSRDQPQHF
. few TRBJ1-1 TRBV6-6 TGTGCCAGCGGAGGGGTGGACACTGAAGCTTTCTTT CASGGVDTEAFF
. many TRBJ2-1 TRBV19 TGTGCCAGTAGTGCGGGACCCTCCTACAATGAGCAGTTCTTC CASSAGPSYNEQFF
. many TRBJ1-1 TRBV7-8 TGTGCCAGCAGCTTAGTGAGCACTGAAGCTTTCTTT CASSLVSTEAFF
. many TRBJ2-3 TRBV7-6 TGTGCCAGCAGCTTCTCCGTCGCCCAGGGGTCGGGTACAGATACGCAGTATTTT CASSFSVAQGSGTDTQYF
TRBD1 . TRBJ2-5 TRBV20-1 TGCAGTGCTAGGACCGGGACAGGGGCGACCCAGTACTTC CSARTGTGATQYF
TRBD2 few TRBJ2-3 TRBV5-1 TGCGCCAGCAGCCCGGGACTAGCGGGAGCCACAGATACGCAGTATTTT CASSPGLAGATDTQYF
. . TRBJ2-5 TRBV27 TGTGCCAGCAGTTTAGGTAGCCTGGAGACCCAGTACTTC CASSLGSLETQYF
TRBD1 . TRBJ1-1 TRBV6-1 TGTGCCAGCAGTGAACGGGACAGGGGAAACACTGAAGCTTTCTTT CASSERDRGNTEAFF
. few TRBJ2-7 TRBV20-1 TGCAGTGCTAGCAACCGGACTCCCTACGAGCAGTACTTC CSASNRTPYEQYF
. many TRBJ1-5 TRBV7-9 TGTGCCAGCAGCTTAGTAGGGGCTAATCAGCCCCAGCATTTT CASSLVGANQPQHF
TRBD2 . TRBJ2-1 TRBV6-5 TGTGCCAGCAGTCGGACTAGCGGGGGGCGTCCTGGAGTATACAATGAGCAGTTCTTC CASSRTSGGRPGVYNEQFF
TRBD1 . TRBJ2-7 TRBV6-2/TRBV6-3 TGTGCCAGCAGTATTTCCGGGACAGGGGGCAGAGAGCAGTACTTC CASSISGTGGREQYF
. . TRBJ2-1 TRBV27 TGTGCCAGCAGTTTACTTCGAAGCACCCGCTCCTACAATGATCAGTTCTTC CASSLLRSTRSYNDQFF
. medium-sized TRBJ1-1 TRBV7-2 TGTGCCAGCAGGTACTCGGGCACTGAAGCTTTCTTT CASRYSGTEAFF
. . TRBJ1-1 TRBV30 TGTGCCTGGATGCCCGGACTGGGGGGCACTGAAGCTTTCTTT CAWMPGLGGTEAFF
. many TRBJ2-1 TRBV4-3 TGCGCCAGCAGCCAAGACTACAATGAGCAGTTCTTC CASSQDYNEQFF
. few TRBJ2-3 TRBV11-2 TGTGCCAGCAGCTTAGTTGGGGCCGCAATGGATACGCAGTATTTT CASSLVGAAMDTQYF
TRBD2 many TRBJ2-1 TRBV7-2 TGTGCCAGCAGCTCCTCGACTAGCGGGATCGAATGGGAGCAGTTCTTC CASSSSTSGIEWEQFF
TRBD1 once TRBJ1-4 TRBV30 TGTGCCTGGGGCCGGACAGGGAGTGAAAAACTGTTTTTT CAWGRTGSEKLFF
TRBD1 . TRBJ1-4 TRBV27 TGTGCCAGCAGTTCGGACAGGGCGGTTGAAAAACTGTTTTTT CASSSDRAVEKLFF
. few TRBJ2-7 TRBV27 TGTGCCAGCAGCACCCCCGGGACGGGGAATGAGCAGTACTTC CASSTPGTGNEQYF
. . TRBJ2-7 TRBV6-5 TGTGCCAGCGGGCCAGGGTTGGATGGAGTCGAGCAGTACTTC CASGPGLDGVEQYF
TRBD2 many TRBJ2-1 TRBV7-2 TGTGCCAGCAGCTTACGCCTAGCGGGAGTCGATAATGAGCAGTTCTTC CASSLRLAGVDNEQFF
TRBD2 . TRBJ2-7 TRBV7-6 TGTGCCAGCAGCTTAGGAATAGCGGGAGGGATCTACGAGCAGTACTTC CASSLGIAGGIYEQYF
TRBD2 few TRBJ2-3 TRBV6-5 TGTGCCAGCAGTTACGCATCCCCAGCGGGAGGGGACACAGATACGCAGTATTTT CASSYASPAGGDTDTQYF
. few TRBJ1-1 TRBV19 TGTGCCAGTAGTGTTTACCCACCCAACCCCCCGAACACTGAAGCTTTCTTT CASSVYPPNPPNTEAFF
. few TRBJ1-2 TRBV28 TGTGCCAGCAGTTTCAGATGCAGTCCCCGAAGCGGGCAGGGGCCCGGTGGCTACACCTTC CASSFRCSPRSGQGPGGYTF
. . TRBJ2-5 TRBV7-3 TGTGCCAGCAGCTTGGGGGGGGGGCGTCAAGAGACCCAGTACTTC CASSLGGGRQETQYF
TRBD1 . TRBJ2-5 TRBV30 TGTGCCTGGACCGGGACAGGGGGTTTACGAGAGACCCAGTACTTC CAWTGTGGLRETQYF
. few TRBJ2-7 TRBV5-6 TGTGCCAGCAGCTCGGGGACTCCCCCCTACGAGCAGTACTTC CASSSGTPPYEQYF
. many TRBJ1-1 TRBV7-2 TGTGCCAGCAGCACCATTCCGGGACTCAGCACTGAAGCTTTCTTT CASSTIPGLSTEAFF
. few TRBJ2-1 TRBV27 TGTGCCAGCAGTCCCCCAGGCGGAAATGAGCAGTTCTTC CASSPPGGNEQFF
TRBD2 many TRBJ2-1 TRBV7-6 TGTGCCAGCAGCTCGAGGGCTAGCGGGGGCAATGAGCAGTTCTTC CASSSRASGGNEQFF
. few TRBJ1-6 TRBV6-2/TRBV6-3 TGTGCCAGCAGTTCTCCAGGGTTCCGGGCGGGGGATTCACCCCTCCACTTT CASSSPGFRAGDSPLHF
TRBD2 few TRBJ2-1 TRBV4-3 TGCGCCAGCAGCCAAGACTTTAGCGGGGGGAGTGAGCAGTTCTTC CASSQDFSGGSEQFF
TRBD1 few TRBJ2-7 TRBV12-3/TRBV12-4 TGTGCCAGCAGCCCCGGACAGGGGCCGTCTGAAGAGCAGTACTTC CASSPGQGPSEEQYF
. few TRBJ2-1 TRBV3-1 TGTGCCAGCAGCCAAGGAGATGAGCAGTTCTTC CASSQGDEQFF